The 5 T cell receptor beta chains below were found in one sample sequenced in a study of T cell repertoires in cytomegalovirus infection. TCRdb reanalysed the reads using MiXCR and keeps one entry per CDR3 protein. The table lists 150,000 to 160,000 distinct CDR3 sequences, about 20% of them singletons. Sample: PBMCs. The receptors were gathered from a human donor in good health (CMV status not recorded). Some clones in this sample may be carry-over from other donors' samples.

This clonotype was detected ten times or more. J is TRBJ2-7 and V is TRBV28; D may be TRBD1 or TRBD2 (5 bases each). The ends were cut back, 2 bases at V and 5 bases at J, with 13 bases in the middle. Germline V gene data show CDR1 as MDHEN and CDR2 as SYDVKM. This CDR3 has 14 amino acids. The CDR3 sequence: CASSLGGTGNEQYF. CDR3 in DNA: TGTGCCAGCAGTTTAGGGGGAACAGGAAACGAGCAGTACTTC.

The chain employs TRBV23-1 and TRBJ2-3, with unresolved D. TRBV23-1 is treated as an ORF (open reading frame) with a function not yet certain. V lost 3 bases to trimming and J lost 2 bases, with 6 bases between them. This CDR3 is 13 amino acids long. The chain's CDR3 is CASSQGSTDTQYF. Here the CDR3 DNA reads TGCGCCAGCAGTCAGGGATCCACAGATACGCAGTATTTT.

This clonotype was seen a few times. V is TRBV7-6 and J is TRBJ1-1; D not certain. Germline-derived CDR1 and CDR2 are SGHVS and FNYEAQ. V lost 2 bases, J lost 1 base, and 8 bases lay in between. This CDR3 spans 14 amino acids. The CDR3 region is CASSLWSGNTEAFF. CDR3 nucleotides: TGTGCCAGCAGCTTATGGTCAGGGAACACTGAAGCTTTCTTT.

This chain connects TRBV6-8 to TRBJ1-3; D is undetermined. In germline, CDR1 is MNHGY, CDR2 SAAAGT. The CDR3 is 14 amino acids. The V and J ends lost 2 bases and 1 base respectively, with 6 bases between them. The CDR3 nucleotides read TGTGCCAGCAGTTACACAAATTCTGGAAACACCATATATTTT. As protein: CASSYTNSGNTIYF.

J is TRBJ1-2 and V is TRBV20-1; no firm D call. Germline CDR1 is DFQATT and CDR2 is SNEGSKA (reference sequence). Trimming removed 6 bases at V and 0 bases at J, with 20 bases between. The length of the CDR3 is 16 residues. The CDR3 sequence is CSAGALAGSANYGYTF. CDR3 DNA sequence: TGCAGTGCAGGAGCACTGGCCGGGTCAGCTAACTATGGCTACACCTTC.